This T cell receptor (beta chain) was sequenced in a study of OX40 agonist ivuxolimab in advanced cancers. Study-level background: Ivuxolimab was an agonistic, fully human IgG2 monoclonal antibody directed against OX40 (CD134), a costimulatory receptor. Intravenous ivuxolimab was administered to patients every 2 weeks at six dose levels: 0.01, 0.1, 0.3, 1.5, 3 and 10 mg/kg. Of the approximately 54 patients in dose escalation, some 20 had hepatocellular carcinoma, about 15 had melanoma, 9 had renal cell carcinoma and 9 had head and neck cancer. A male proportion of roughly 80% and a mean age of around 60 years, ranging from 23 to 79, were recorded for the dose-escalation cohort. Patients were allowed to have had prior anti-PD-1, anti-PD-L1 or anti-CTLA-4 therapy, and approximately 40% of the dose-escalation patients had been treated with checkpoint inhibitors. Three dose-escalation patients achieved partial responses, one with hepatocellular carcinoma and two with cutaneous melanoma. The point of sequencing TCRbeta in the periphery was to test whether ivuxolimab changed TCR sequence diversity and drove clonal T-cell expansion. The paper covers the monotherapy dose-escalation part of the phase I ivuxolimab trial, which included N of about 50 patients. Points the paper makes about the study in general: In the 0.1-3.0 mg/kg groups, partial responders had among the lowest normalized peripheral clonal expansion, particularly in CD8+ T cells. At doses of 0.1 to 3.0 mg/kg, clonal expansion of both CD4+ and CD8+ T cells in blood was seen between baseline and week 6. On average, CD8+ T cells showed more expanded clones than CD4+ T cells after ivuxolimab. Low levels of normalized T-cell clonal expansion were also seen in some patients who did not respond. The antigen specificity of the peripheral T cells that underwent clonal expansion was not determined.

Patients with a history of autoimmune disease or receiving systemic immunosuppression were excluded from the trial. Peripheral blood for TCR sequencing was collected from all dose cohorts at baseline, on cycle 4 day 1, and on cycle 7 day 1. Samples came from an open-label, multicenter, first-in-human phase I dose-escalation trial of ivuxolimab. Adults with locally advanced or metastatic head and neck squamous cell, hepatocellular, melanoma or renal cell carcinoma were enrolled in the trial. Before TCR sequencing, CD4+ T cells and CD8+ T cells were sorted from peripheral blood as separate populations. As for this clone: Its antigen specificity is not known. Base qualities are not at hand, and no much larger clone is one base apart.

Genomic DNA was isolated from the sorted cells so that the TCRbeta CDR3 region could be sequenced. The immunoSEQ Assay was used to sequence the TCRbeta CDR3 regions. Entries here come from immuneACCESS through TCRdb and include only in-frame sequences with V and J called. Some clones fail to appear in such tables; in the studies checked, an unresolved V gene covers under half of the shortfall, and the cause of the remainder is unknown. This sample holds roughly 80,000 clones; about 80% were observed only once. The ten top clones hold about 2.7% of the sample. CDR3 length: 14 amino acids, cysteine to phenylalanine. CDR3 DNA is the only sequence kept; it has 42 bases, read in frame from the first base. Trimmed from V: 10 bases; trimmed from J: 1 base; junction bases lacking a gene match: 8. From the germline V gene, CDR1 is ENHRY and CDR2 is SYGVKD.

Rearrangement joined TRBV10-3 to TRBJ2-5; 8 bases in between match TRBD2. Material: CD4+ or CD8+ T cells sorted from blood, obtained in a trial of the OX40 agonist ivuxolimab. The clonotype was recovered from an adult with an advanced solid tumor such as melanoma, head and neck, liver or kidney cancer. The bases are TGTGCCACCGCCAGTGGGACTAGCCAAGAGACCCAGTACTTC. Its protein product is CATASGTSQETQYF.